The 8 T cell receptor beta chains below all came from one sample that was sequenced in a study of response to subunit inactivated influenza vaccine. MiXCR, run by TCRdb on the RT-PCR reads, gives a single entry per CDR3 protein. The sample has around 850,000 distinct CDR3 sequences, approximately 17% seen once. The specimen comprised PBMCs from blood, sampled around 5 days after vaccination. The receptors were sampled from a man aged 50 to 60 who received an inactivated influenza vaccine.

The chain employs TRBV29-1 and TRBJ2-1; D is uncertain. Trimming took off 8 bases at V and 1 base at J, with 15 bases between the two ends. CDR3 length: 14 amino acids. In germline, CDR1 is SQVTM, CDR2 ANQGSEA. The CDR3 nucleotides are TGCAGCATTGGCCCCGTAGGGTCCTACAATGAGCAGTTCTTC. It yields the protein CSIGPVGSYNEQFF.

CDR3 nucleotides: TGCAGTGCTAGTTTTGGGGGGCGGATCTACGAGCAGTACTTC. This codes for CSASFGGRIYEQYF. The chain is built from TRBV20-1 and TRBJ2-7; D may be TRBD1 or TRBD2 (6 bases each). The CDR3 length is 14 residues. The V and J ends lost 3 bases and 3 bases respectively, with 15 bases between them. Germline-derived CDR1 and CDR2 are DFQATT and SNEGSKA (reference sequence).

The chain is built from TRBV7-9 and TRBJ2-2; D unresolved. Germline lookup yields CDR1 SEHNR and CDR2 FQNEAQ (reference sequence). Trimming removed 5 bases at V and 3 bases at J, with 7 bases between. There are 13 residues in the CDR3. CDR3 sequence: CASSPQDTGELFF. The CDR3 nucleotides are TGTGCCAGCAGCCCCCAGGACACCGGGGAGCTGTTTTTT. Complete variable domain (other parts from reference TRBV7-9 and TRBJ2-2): DTGVSQNPRHKITKRGQNVTFRCDPISEHNRLYWYRQTLGQGPEFLTYFQNEAQLEKSRLLSDRFSAERPKGSFSTLEIQRTEQGDSAMYLCASSPQDTGELFFGEGSRLTVL.

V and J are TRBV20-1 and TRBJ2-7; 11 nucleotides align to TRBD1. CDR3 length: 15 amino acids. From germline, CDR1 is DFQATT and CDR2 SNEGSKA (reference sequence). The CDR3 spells CSADGGTGGPYEQYF. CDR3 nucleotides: TGCAGCGCCGACGGGGGGACAGGGGGACCCTACGAGCAGTACTTC.

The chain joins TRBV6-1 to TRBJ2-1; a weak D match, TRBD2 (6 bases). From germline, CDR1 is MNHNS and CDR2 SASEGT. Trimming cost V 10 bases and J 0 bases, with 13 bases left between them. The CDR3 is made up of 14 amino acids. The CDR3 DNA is TGTGCCACCACGCCCGGGAGCTCCTACAATGAGCAGTTCTTC. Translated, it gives CATTPGSSYNEQFF.

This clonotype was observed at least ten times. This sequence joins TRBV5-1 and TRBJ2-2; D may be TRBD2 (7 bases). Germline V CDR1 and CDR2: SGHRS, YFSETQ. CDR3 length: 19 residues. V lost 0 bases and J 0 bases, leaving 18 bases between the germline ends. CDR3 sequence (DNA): TGCGCCAGCAGCTTGGCCTACGGGGGGCAACGGCCGAACACCGGGGAGCTGTTTTTT. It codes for CASSLAYGGQRPNTGELFF.

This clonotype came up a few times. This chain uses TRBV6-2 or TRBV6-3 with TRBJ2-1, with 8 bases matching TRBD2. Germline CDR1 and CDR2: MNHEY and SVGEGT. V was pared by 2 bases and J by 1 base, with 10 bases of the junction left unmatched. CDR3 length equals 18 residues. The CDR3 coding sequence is TGTGCCAGCAGTTACCTTGCGGGAGGCCCGGGGTCCTACAATGAGCAGTTCTTC. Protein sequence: CASSYLAGGPGSYNEQFF.

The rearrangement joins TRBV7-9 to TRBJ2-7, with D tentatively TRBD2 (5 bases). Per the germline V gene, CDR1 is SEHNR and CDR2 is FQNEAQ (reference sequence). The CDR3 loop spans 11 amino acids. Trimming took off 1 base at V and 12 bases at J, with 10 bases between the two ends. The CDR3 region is CASSLGGSLYF. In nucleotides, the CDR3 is TGTGCCAGCAGCTTAGGTGGGAGTCTGTACTTC.